The clone carrying this T cell receptor beta chain was seen many times. Its antigen is unknown. This sample was included in a study of identical twins. General study points: Beta out-of-frame sequences showed weaker excess twin sharing. Part of the zero-insertion signal could reflect confounding by invariant MAIT and iNKT cells.

TCRdb itself ran the 5' RACE reads through MiXCR, one entry per CDR3 protein. This sample has 550,000 to 700,000 distinct CDR3 sequences; roughly 20% occur once, and the top ten carry over 4%. Deletions cut 6 bases from V and 4 bases from J, with 18 bases between. This CDR3 has 15 amino acids. CDR1 MNHNS and CDR2 SASEGT come from the germline V gene. These records were also assigned to another study, of T cells expressing NK-cell markers.

This chain links TRBV6-1 with TRBJ1-2, with D perhaps TRBD1 (6 bases). Sequenced: PBMCs. The origin of this receptor is a woman aged 18-29 years in good health. CDR3 amino acids: CASSLSAGVGYGYTF. The CDR3 bases are TGTGCCAGCAGCCTGTCGGCAGGGGTGGGCTATGGCTACACCTTC.